Listed here are 30 T cell receptor beta chains from one sample, sequenced in a study of blood T cell repertoires in COVID-19. Repertoires were generated with immunoSEQ multiplex PCR, while TCRdb's copy carries only in-frame clones and drops some. The table shows more than 250,000 clones, with 86% occurring only once. Sequencing was performed on peripheral blood. These receptors were collected from a woman in her forties or fifties with acute or convalescent COVID-19.

This chain uses TRBV5-1 with TRBJ2-1, with 9 bases identical to TRBD2. In germline, CDR1 is SGHRS, CDR2 YFSETQ. Losses at the gene ends were 7 bases for V and 4 bases for J; bases not matched to a gene: 3. The length of the CDR3 is 13 residues. CDR3 sequence: CASRLAEYNEQFF. The CDR3 region has the DNA TGCGCCAGCCGACTAGCGGAGTACAATGAGCAGTTCTTC.

V gene TRBV6-5 combines with J gene TRBJ1-2; 8 nucleotides line up with TRBD1. Germline loops: CDR1 MNHEY, CDR2 SVGAGI. The V segment lost 2 bases and the J segment 4 bases; nucleotides outside the gene matches: 3. The CDR3 is 14 amino acids. In DNA form, the CDR3 reads TGTGCCAGCAGTTACGACGGGACAGGCTATGGCTACACCTTC. This gives the protein CASSYDGTGYGYTF.

To note about this clone: The sample carries other DNA sequences with the same CDR3. The chain joins TRBV5-1 to TRBJ2-5; no clear D gene. Germline V gene data show CDR1 as SGHRS and CDR2 as YFSETQ. V gave up 0 bases and J gave up 4 bases, with 10 bases separating them. The CDR3 sequence is 14 residues long. The CDR3 coding sequence is TGCGCCAGCAGCTTGGCCACGCGATTAGAGACCCAGTACTTC. Its protein is CASSLATRLETQYF.

V gene TRBV29-1 combines with J gene TRBJ1-1; 8 bases align to TRBD1. The V gene's germline CDR1 is SQVTM and CDR2 ANQGSEA. The V gene end was trimmed by 6 bases and the J gene end by 4 bases; junction bases not matched to a gene: 10. The CDR3 runs 14 residues. The CDR3: CSVTTSGGTTEAFF. The CDR3 DNA follows: TGCAGCGTGACGACTTCAGGGGGCACCACTGAAGCTTTCTTT.

V is TRBV18 and J is TRBJ1-4, with D uncertain. V gave up 3 bases and J gave up 2 bases, with 13 bases separating them. Looked up from germline, CDR1 is KGHSH and CDR2 is LQKENI. This CDR3 is built from 16 residues. CDR3 nucleotide sequence: TGTGCCAGCTCACCGACACGAGCGGAGACTAATGAAAAACTGTTTTTT. This translates into CASSPTRAETNEKLFF.

The rearrangement joins TRBV2 to TRBJ1-6, with 8 bases aligning to TRBD1. The junction had 6 bases not matched to a gene; V was cut back by 4 bases and J by 7 bases. There are 15 residues in the CDR3. Germline CDR1 and CDR2: SNHLY and FYNNEI. The DNA for the CDR3 is TGTGCCAGCAGTGTCTATCGGACAGGGAATTCACCCCTCCACTTT. Translation gives CASSVYRTGNSPLHF.

The chain couples TRBV7-3 to TRBJ2-3; the match to TRBD2 covers 7 bases. CDR3 length: 14 residues. Per germline, CDR1 SGHTA and CDR2 FQGTGA. V lost 7 bases, J lost 2 bases, and 6 bases stayed unmatched. CDR3 amino acids: CASKRDSYTDTQYF. Written as DNA, the CDR3 is TGTGCCAGCAAGCGGGACTCGTACACAGATACGCAGTATTTT.

The chain employs TRBV10-3 and TRBJ2-5; no clear D gene. The length of the CDR3 is 12 residues. V was cut by 4 bases and J by 3 bases, with 6 bases left in between. Germline values: CDR1 ENHRY, CDR2 SYGVKD. CDR3 in DNA: TGTGCCATCAGTGGGGCCGAAGAGACCCAGTACTTC. Translating it yields CAISGAEETQYF.

This clone was recorded a few times. The chain carries TRBV30 and TRBJ2-7; TRBD1 agrees at 9 bases. This CDR3 has 15 residues. Germline V gene lookup returns CDR1 GTSNPN and CDR2 SVGIG (reference sequence). V trimming: 3 bases; J trimming: 3 bases; junction bases outside the gene matches: 9. The CDR3 nucleotides read TGTGCCTGGAGAGGGAGGACAGGGGAACACTACGAGCAGTACTTC. Translation gives CAWRGRTGEHYEQYF.

This clone was seen only a few times. The chain joins TRBV6-2 or TRBV6-3 to TRBJ1-1, with D hard to call. The V end lost 2 bases, the J end lost 8 bases, and 12 bases lay between the germline ends. The germline V gene encodes CDR1 MNHEY and CDR2 SVGEGT. The CDR3 contains 13 residues. CDR3 nucleotide sequence: TGTGCCAGCAGTTACCTTTGGAGCGGCGAAGCTTTCTTT. This gives the protein CASSYLWSGEAFF.

The chain recombines TRBV5-1 with TRBJ2-3; D is possibly TRBD1 (6 bases). Between the trimmed V and J ends, which lost 4 bases and 3 bases, there was a span of 9 bases. This CDR3 has 13 residues. The germline V gene has CDR1 SGHRS and CDR2 YFSETQ. This CDR3 reads CASSLDRTDTQYF. CDR3 nucleotide sequence: TGCGCCAGCAGCCTGGACAGAACAGATACGCAGTATTTT. Supplemented by reference TRBV5-1 and TRBJ2-3, the full variable domain reads KAGVTQTPRYLIKTRGQQVTLSCSPISGHRSVSWYQQTPGQGLQFLFEYFSETQRNKGNFPGRFSGRQFSNSRSEMNVSTLELGDSALYLCASSLDRTDTQYFGPGTRLTVL.

The chain links TRBV6-1 to TRBJ2-1; D remains ambiguous. Germline V gene lookup returns CDR1 MNHNS and CDR2 SASEGT. The CDR3 has 12 amino acids. V shed 3 bases and J shed 8 bases, with 8 bases lying between them. The CDR3 spells CASSDFFDEQFF. CDR3 nucleotide sequence: TGTGCCAGCAGTGATTTTTTCGATGAGCAGTTCTTC.

The chain employs TRBV6-6 and TRBJ2-7, with TRBD2 matching over 9 bases. V lost 5 bases to trimming and J lost 6 bases; unmatched junction nucleotides: 5. The CDR3 covers 13 residues. Germline CDR1 MNHNY, CDR2 SVGAGI (reference sequence). The CDR3 DNA follows: TGTGCCAGCAGTCGCGGGAGGGAGGCCGAGCAGTACTTC. As protein: CASSRGREAEQYF.

The chain recombines TRBV18 with TRBJ1-2; possible D gene TRBD1, 5 bases. The CDR3 runs 15 residues. The V end was cut by 0 bases, the J end by 3 bases, with 11 bases between. Germline V gives CDR1 KGHSH, CDR2 LQKENI. CDR3 coding DNA: TGTGCCAGCTCACCACCGTGGACAAGCTACTATGGCTACACCTTC. The encoded protein is CASSPPWTSYYGYTF.

This chain connects TRBV7-2 to TRBJ2-7; 8 bases are shared with TRBD2. CDR3 length equals 15 residues. The germline CDR1 and CDR2 sequences are SGHTA and FQGNSA. Trimming at V came to 5 bases and at J to 6 bases, leaving 12 bases not matched to a gene. CDR3 nucleotide sequence: TGTGCCAGCAGCCCCGGGATGGGACTAGTCAGCGAGCAGTACTTC. The encoded protein is CASSPGMGLVSEQYF.

The gene calls are TRBV5-1 and TRBJ2-3; 13 bases map to TRBD2. The CDR3 has 16 residues. V shed 4 bases and J 4 bases; nucleotides not matched to a gene: 6. Germline V CDR1 and CDR2: SGHRS, YFSETQ. Here the CDR3 reads CASSPGLAGFSDTQYF. As DNA, the CDR3 is TGCGCCAGCAGCCCGGGACTAGCGGGATTTTCAGATACGCAGTATTTT. The whole variable domain, remainder taken from reference TRBV5-1 and TRBJ2-3, is KAGVTQTPRYLIKTRGQQVTLSCSPISGHRSVSWYQQTPGQGLQFLFEYFSETQRNKGNFPGRFSGRQFSNSRSEMNVSTLELGDSALYLCASSPGLAGFSDTQYFGPGTRLTVL.

The chain couples TRBV4-1 to TRBJ2-5, with D unclear. The CDR3 has 14 residues. V was cut by 1 base and J by 5 bases, with 11 bases left in between. Germline loops: CDR1 MGHRA, CDR2 YSYEKL. The CDR3 DNA follows: TGCGCCAGCAGCCAAGTTCCAGGCAGGGAGACCCAGTACTTC. Residues: CASSQVPGRETQYF.

This CDR3 is CASSSSVGTGAYEQYF. CDR3 DNA: TGTGCCAGCAGCTCGTCCGTTGGGACAGGGGCCTACGAGCAGTACTTC. The chain uses TRBV28 and TRBJ2-7; 10 bases map to TRBD1. Germline V gives CDR1 MDHEN, CDR2 SYDVKM. This CDR3 has 16 residues. J was trimmed by 2 bases and V by 6 bases; bases with no gene match: 10.

The CDR3, as DNA: TGTGCCAGCAGCCAAGATTGGGGTCAGGGGTGGGGGCAGTTCTTC. It codes for CASSQDWGQGWGQFF. The chain recombines TRBV4-2 with TRBJ2-1; perhaps TRBD1 as D (6 bases). This CDR3 comprises 15 residues. V lost 0 bases, J lost 12 bases, and 18 bases lay in between. Germline V gene data show CDR1 as LGHNA and CDR2 as YNFKEQ.

The chain combines TRBV7-2 with TRBJ1-1, with a tentative D call TRBD1 (6 bases). The CDR3 runs to 13 residues. Trimming left V 5 bases short and J 4 bases short, with 11 bases between. Per germline, CDR1 SGHTA and CDR2 FQGNSA. In DNA, the CDR3 is TGTGCCAGCAGCACGGCCAGGGGCACTGAAGCTTTCTTT. Translation gives CASSTARGTEAFF.

The J gene is TRBJ1-1, the V gene TRBV10-3; no clear D. The CDR3 runs to 13 residues. The ends were cut back, 7 bases at V and 3 bases at J, with 12 bases in the middle. The germline gives CDR1 ENHRY, CDR2 SYGVKD. The CDR3 reads CAITRAEDTEAFF. CDR3 nucleotides: TGTGCCATCACGAGGGCGGAGGACACTGAAGCTTTCTTT.

In this sample, this clone turned up a few times. The chain carries TRBV28 and TRBJ2-5, with TRBD1 matching 8 bases. This CDR3 has 18 amino acids. Germline CDR1 and CDR2: MDHEN and SYDVKM. Unmatched junction bases numbered 19, after V lost 5 bases and J lost 5 bases. The DNA for the CDR3 is TGTGCCAGCAGTGGGCCCTGGACAGGGATTGTTCGGACGGAGACCCAGTACTTC. Translation gives CASSGPWTGIVRTETQYF.

The sample holds a few counts of this clone. The chain couples TRBV28 to TRBJ1-6; 7 bases map to TRBD1. V lost 5 bases to trimming and J lost 7 bases; unmatched junction nucleotides: 5. Per germline, CDR1 MDHEN and CDR2 SYDVKM. The CDR3 has 14 amino acids. CDR3 residues: CASSPGQKNSPLHF. The CDR3 nucleotides read TGTGCCAGCAGTCCGGGACAGAAGAATTCACCCCTCCACTTT.

The V call is TRBV7-2, the J call TRBJ1-1; TRBD1 matches 9 bases. This CDR3 is 14 amino acids long. Germline trimming cut 6 bases from V and 4 bases from J; bases unmatched to any gene: 6. Germline lookup yields CDR1 SGHTA and CDR2 FQGNSA. The CDR3: CASRRTGVATEAFF. The DNA of the CDR3 is TGTGCCAGCAGACGGACAGGGGTTGCCACTGAAGCTTTCTTT. The variable domain in full, with the rest retrieved from reference TRBV7-2 and TRBJ1-1, is GAGVSQSPSNKVTEKGKDVELRCDPISGHTALYWYRQSLGQGLEFLIYFQGNSAPDKSGLPSDRFSAERTGGSVSTLTIQRTQQEDSAVYLCASRRTGVATEAFFGQGTRLTVV.

This rearrangement joins TRBV5-1 to TRBJ2-5; D remains unclear. Germline V lookup: CDR1 SGHRS, CDR2 YFSETQ. V lost 1 base to trimming and J lost 3 bases, with 16 bases between them. The CDR3 has 16 residues. CDR3 sequence: CASSLRDLTTKETQYF. The CDR3 coding sequence is TGCGCCAGCAGCTTGCGCGACCTAACTACTAAAGAGACCCAGTACTTC.

This rearrangement joins TRBV9 to TRBJ1-1; D perhaps matches TRBD1 (6 bases). The CDR3 loop spans 16 amino acids. Germline loops: CDR1 SGDLS, CDR2 YYNGEE. V was clipped by 0 bases and J by 3 bases, with 15 bases between them. The CDR3 bases are TGTGCCAGCAGCGTAGATACAGGGCGGGCGGACACTGAAGCTTTCTTT. Translation: CASSVDTGRADTEAFF.

V and J are TRBV27 and TRBJ2-7; 7 bases match TRBD1. The CDR3 has 17 residues. In germline, CDR1 is MNHEY, CDR2 SMNVEV (reference sequence). V lost 6 bases, J lost 9 bases, and 23 bases stayed unmatched. CDR3 sequence (DNA): TGTGCCAGCAGAATTACCCCACGGGGACAGCCTCTCTGGGGGCAGTACTTC. It yields the protein CASRITPRGQPLWGQYF.

The CDR3, as DNA: TGCGCCAGCAGCCAAGAATCTCGCGGGAGGGCCGTTGGGAGCACAGATACGCAGTATTTT. Its protein product is CASSQESRGRAVGSTDTQYF. The chain recombines TRBV4-1 with TRBJ2-3; 9 bases are a match to TRBD2. The ends lost 0 bases at V and 0 bases at J; junction bases unmatched: 13. This CDR3 is 20 amino acids long. Germline CDR1 is MGHRA and CDR2 is YSYEKL.

This rearrangement joins TRBV10-1 to TRBJ1-1; D unresolved. Germline V CDR1 and CDR2: WNHNN, SYGVQD (reference sequence). The CDR3 extends over 15 amino acids. V was trimmed by 2 bases and J by 1 base, leaving 11 bases between them. This CDR3 reads CASSEILQQNTEAFF. The CDR3 coding sequence is TGCGCCAGCAGTGAGATATTACAGCAGAACACTGAAGCTTTCTTT.

V is TRBV5-1 and J is TRBJ2-3, with a possible D match to TRBD2 (5 bases). The CDR3 totals 17 residues. The V gene's germline CDR1 is SGHRS and CDR2 YFSETQ. Trimming shortened V by 2 bases and J by 4 bases, and 20 bases separated the two germline ends. The DNA of the CDR3 is TGCGCCAGCAGCTTAGGGAGCCGGGCGGGTGCGTCAGATACGCAGTATTTT. Protein: CASSLGSRAGASDTQYF.